The T cell receptor (beta chain) described here comes from a study of radiation and T cells in renal cell carcinoma (dated by TCRdb to 2018 to 2021). As for the study more broadly: In total, some 50 samples, comprising around 25 tumors and approximately 27 peripheral blood samples, were subjected to TCR beta sequencing. The last blood draw happened 4 weeks after radiation, timed to coincide with nephrectomy. In the 40 to 60 samples combined, some 4,000,000 unique CDR3 nucleotide sequences were found, encoding 2 million to 3 million unique CDR3 amino acid sequences. The paper as a whole reports these results and caveats: Effects of radiation dose or scheduling on the TCR repertoire could not be addressed with the single-armed trial design. Tracking of blood repertoire dynamics stopped at less than five weeks after treatment, with no follow-up past that point. No pretreatment tumor biopsies were available, so the baseline intratumoral presence of clonotypes could not be determined. Top tumor clonotypes rose in blood from baseline to 2 weeks post-radiation, then contracted by 4 weeks, suggesting transient expansion of tumor-resident clones.

Points on this clone: Its antigen is currently not known. No base qualities exist here, and no much larger clone lies one base off it.

V trim: 5 bases; J trim: 8 bases; unmatched bases: 10. The CDR3 sequence holds 14 residues, the cysteine and phenylalanine included. CDR3 DNA is the only sequence kept; it has 42 bases, read in frame from the first base. CDR1 is given as SEHNR and CDR2 as FQNEAQ, both from the germline V gene (reference sequence). Explained via the paper, the time point label denotes: blood 4 weeks post-SBRT, at nephrectomy. What this sample's treatment or condition label stands for: 15 Gy SBRT to primary tumor, nephrectomy 4 weeks later. Samples came from a clinical trial, in which primary renal cell carcinomas received 15 Gy stereotactic body radiation therapy followed by nephrectomy 4 weeks later. To track tumor-enriched clonotypes, serial peripheral blood was sampled from radiation-treated patients at baseline and at 2 weeks and 4 weeks after SBRT. Every patient had renal cell carcinoma of clear cell pathology. The QIAamp DNA Blood Mini Kit (Qiagen) was used to prepare genomic DNA for TCR sequencing. The analyses included just those samples that passed every quality control check.

TCR beta libraries were generated from genomic DNA with the immunoSEQ kit, following the manufacturer's recommendations. For library preparation, a first multiplex PCR was performed with proprietary primers, followed by a second PCR in which unique barcodes were added, and bead cleanups were performed after each round. A kit-provided positive control reaction and a negative control reaction were included in every sample batch. The final libraries were assessed on an Agilent 4200 TapeStation D1000 ScreenTape, pooled by volume, and quantified by qPCR. An Illumina NextSeq500 fitted with a MidOutput 150-cycle cartridge performed the sequencing, running 156 Read1 cycles and 15 Index1 cycles with the kit's custom primers. The pooled library was loaded at 0.9 to 1 pM, with a 20% PhiX control spiked in. The study's processing was this. The vendor-processed data were analyzed in R, and a clonotype was defined as all T cells that share the same CDR3 nucleotide sequence. In the clone abundance analyses, frequencies in each sample were normalized to that sample's 10,000 most abundant clones. Public T cell clones, which averaged fewer than five per sample, were removed prior to analysis. An abundance difference of at least 32-fold between compartments was the criterion for calling clonotypes tumor-enriched or baseline blood-enriched. A beta-binomial differential abundance model was applied to find clonotypes that expanded or contracted between blood time points. Tumor-blood repertoire similarity was measured with the Baroni-Urbani and Buser coefficient, and groups were compared using two-tailed Wilcoxon tests in R. Not all clones reach the TCRdb copy of this immuneACCESS table, which keeps in-frame sequences only. Checked studies attribute under half of the gap to unresolved V genes and leave the rest unexplained. The D gene and trimming were derived from the DNA, and the V and J assignments and clone size from that table. This sample comprises about 78,000 clones, 80% to 90% of them detected only once. Roughly 6% of the sample is in the top ten clones.

The chain uses TRBV7-9 and TRBJ1-2; 8 bases in the middle match TRBD1. This TCR came from an older woman with renal cell carcinoma. Source: blood, taken from a patient whose treatment included radiotherapy and nephrectomy. The DNA sequence follows: TGTGCCAGCAGCCCCCAGGACAGGGAGCGCGGCTACACCTTC. Translated, this gives CASSPQDRERGYTF. The full variable domain, completed from the reference TRBV7-9 and TRBJ1-2 proteins outside the CDR3, reads DTGVSQNPRHKITKRGQNVTFRCDPISEHNRLYWYRQTLGQGPEFLTYFQNEAQLEKSRLLSDRFSAERPKGSFSTLEIQRTEQGDSAMYLCASSPQDRERGYTFGSGTRLTVV.